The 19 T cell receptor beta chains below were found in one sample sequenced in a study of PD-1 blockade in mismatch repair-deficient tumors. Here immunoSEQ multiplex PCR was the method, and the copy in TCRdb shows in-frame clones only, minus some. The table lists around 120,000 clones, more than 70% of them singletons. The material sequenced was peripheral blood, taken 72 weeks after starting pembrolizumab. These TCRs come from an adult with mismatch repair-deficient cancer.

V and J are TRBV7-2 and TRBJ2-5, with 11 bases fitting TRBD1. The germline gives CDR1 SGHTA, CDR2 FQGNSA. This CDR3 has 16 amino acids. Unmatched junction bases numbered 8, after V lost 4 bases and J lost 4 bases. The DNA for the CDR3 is TGTGCCAGCAGCTCCACACCGGGACAGGGGGTAGAGACCCAGTACTTC. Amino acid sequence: CASSSTPGQGVETQYF. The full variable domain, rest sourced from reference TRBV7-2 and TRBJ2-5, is GAGVSQSPSNKVTEKGKDVELRCDPISGHTALYWYRQSLGQGLEFLIYFQGNSAPDKSGLPSDRFSAERTGGSVSTLTIQRTQQEDSAVYLCASSSTPGQGVETQYFGPGTRLLVL.

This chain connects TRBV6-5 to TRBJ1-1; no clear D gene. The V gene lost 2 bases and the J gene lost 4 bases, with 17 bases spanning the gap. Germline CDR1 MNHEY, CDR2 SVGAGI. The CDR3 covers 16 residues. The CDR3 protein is CASSYPYRGFGTEAFF. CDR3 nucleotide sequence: TGTGCCAGCAGTTACCCATACCGGGGTTTCGGCACTGAAGCTTTCTTT.

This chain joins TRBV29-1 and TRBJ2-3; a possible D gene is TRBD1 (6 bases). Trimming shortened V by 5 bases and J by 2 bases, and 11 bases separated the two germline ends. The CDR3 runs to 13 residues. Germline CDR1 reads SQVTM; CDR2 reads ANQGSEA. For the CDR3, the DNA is TGCAGCGTTTTCGGACAGCCCACAGATACGCAGTATTTT. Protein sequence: CSVFGQPTDTQYF.

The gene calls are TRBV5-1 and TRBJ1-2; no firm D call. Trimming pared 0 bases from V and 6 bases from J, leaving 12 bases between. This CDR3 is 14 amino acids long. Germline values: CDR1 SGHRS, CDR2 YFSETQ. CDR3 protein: CASSLGPEADGYTF. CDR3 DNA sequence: TGCGCCAGCAGCTTGGGGCCCGAGGCGGATGGCTACACCTTC.

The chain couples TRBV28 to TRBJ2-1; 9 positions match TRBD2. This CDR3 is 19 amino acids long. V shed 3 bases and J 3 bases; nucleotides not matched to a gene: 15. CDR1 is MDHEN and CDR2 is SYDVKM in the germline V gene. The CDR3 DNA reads TGTGCCAGCAGTTTGGTTCTTGTAGCGGGAGTTACGGACTACAATGAGCAGTTCTTC. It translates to CASSLVLVAGVTDYNEQFF.

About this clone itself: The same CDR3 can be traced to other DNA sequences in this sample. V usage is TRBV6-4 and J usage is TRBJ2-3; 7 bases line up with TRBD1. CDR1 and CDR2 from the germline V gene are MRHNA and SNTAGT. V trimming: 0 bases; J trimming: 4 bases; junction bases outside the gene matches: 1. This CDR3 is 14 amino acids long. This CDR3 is CASSDSQGADTQYF. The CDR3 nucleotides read TGTGCCAGCAGTGACTCGCAGGGGGCAGATACGCAGTATTTT.

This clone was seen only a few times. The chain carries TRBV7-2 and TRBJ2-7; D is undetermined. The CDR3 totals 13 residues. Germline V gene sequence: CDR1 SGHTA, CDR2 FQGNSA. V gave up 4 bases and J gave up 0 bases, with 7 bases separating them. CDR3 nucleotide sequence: TGTGCCAGCAGCTGGACGGCCTCCTACGAGCAGTACTTC. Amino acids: CASSWTASYEQYF.

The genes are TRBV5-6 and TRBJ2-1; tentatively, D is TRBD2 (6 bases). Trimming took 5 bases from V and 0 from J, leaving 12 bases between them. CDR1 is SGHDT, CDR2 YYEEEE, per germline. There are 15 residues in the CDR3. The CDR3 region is CASREEGSSYNEQFF. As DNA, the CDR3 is TGTGCCAGCAGAGAGGAGGGGAGCTCCTACAATGAGCAGTTCTTC.

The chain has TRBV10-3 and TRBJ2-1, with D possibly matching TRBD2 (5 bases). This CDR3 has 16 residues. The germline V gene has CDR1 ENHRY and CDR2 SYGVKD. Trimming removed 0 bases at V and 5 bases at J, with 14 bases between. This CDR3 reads CAISESSVRRDNEQFF. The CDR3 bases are TGTGCCATCAGTGAGTCGTCAGTAAGGCGGGACAATGAGCAGTTCTTC.

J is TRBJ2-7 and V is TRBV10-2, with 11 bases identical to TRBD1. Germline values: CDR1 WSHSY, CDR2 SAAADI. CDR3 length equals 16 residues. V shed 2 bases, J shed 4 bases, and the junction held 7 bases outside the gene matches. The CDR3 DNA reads TGCGCCAGCAGTGAGCAGGACAGGGGGCGAGGGTACGAGCAGTACTTC. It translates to CASSEQDRGRGYEQYF.

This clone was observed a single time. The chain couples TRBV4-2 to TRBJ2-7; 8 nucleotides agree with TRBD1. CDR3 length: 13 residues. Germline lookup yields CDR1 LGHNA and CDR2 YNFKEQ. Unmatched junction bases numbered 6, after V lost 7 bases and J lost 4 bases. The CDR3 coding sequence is TGTGCCAGCACCCAGGGGGCTTCTTACGAGCAGTACTTC. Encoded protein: CASTQGASYEQYF.

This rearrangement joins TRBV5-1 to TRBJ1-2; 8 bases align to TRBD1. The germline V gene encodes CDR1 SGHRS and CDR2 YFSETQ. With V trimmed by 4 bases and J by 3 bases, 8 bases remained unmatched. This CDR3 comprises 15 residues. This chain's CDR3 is CASSGDRMGDYGYTF. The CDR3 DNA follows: TGCGCCAGCAGCGGGGACAGGATGGGGGACTATGGCTACACCTTC.

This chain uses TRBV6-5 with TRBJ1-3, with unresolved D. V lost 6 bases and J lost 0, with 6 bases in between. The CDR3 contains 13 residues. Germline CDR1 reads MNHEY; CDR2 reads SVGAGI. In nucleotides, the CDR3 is TGTGCCAGCAGGGAGAGCTCTGGAAACACCATATATTTT. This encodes CASRESSGNTIYF.

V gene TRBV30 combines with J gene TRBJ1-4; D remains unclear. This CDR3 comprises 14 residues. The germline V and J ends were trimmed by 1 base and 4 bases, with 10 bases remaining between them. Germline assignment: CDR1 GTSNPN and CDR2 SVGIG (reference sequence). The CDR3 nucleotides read TGTGCCTGGAGTGGTACTTTTGATAATGAAAAACTGTTTTTT. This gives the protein CAWSGTFDNEKLFF.

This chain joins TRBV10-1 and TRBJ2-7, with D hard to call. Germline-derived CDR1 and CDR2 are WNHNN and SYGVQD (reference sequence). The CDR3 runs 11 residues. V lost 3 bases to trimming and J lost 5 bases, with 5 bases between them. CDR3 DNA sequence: TGCGCCAGCAGTGACTCGGACGAGCAGTACTTC. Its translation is CASSDSDEQYF.

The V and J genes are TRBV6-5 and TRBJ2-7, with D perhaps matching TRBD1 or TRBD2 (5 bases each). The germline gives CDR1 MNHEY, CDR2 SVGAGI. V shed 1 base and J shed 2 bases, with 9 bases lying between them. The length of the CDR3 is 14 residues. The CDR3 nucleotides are TGTGCCAGCAGTTACTTGGGACCAACCTACGAGCAGTACTTC. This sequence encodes CASSYLGPTYEQYF.

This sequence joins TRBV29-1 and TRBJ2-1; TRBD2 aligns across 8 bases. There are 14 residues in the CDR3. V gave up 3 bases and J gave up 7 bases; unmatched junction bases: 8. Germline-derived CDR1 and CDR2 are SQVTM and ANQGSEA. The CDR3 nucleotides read TGCAGCGTTGAGAAAGCGGGAGAGGGTAATGAGCAGTTCTTC. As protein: CSVEKAGEGNEQFF.

This CDR3 is CASGRPLGSYEQYF. The CDR3 coding sequence is TGTGCCAGCGGCCGCCCACTAGGTTCCTACGAGCAGTACTTC. The V call is TRBV28, the J call TRBJ2-7; D perhaps matches TRBD2 (5 bases). The CDR3 contains 14 residues. Germline V gene sequence: CDR1 MDHEN, CDR2 SYDVKM. V lost 8 bases, J lost 1 base, and 15 bases lay in between.

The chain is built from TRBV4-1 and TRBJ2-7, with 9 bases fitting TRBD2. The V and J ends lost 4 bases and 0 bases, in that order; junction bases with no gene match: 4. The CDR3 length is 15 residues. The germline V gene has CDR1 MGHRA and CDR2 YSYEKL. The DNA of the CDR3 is TGCGCCAGCAGCCCAGGGACTAGCAGCTCCTACGAGCAGTACTTC. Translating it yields CASSPGTSSSYEQYF.